These T cell receptor beta chains were read from a single sample in a study of radiation and T cells in renal cell carcinoma. Here immunoSEQ multiplex PCR was the method, and the copy in TCRdb shows in-frame clones only, minus some. The sample holds about 19,000 clones, 60% to 75% seen once. The input for sequencing was tumor tissue, taken from a patient whose treatment included radiotherapy and nephrectomy. The source is a woman between 65 and 79 years old with renal cell carcinoma. CDR3s include the opening cysteine and the closing phenylalanine or tryptophan. Each record gives: V gene, clone size, J gene, D gene, CDR3 protein, CDR3 DNA. A D gene is named only where the DNA matches it firmly. Where a row states a size, it is once, few, many or the class of an expanded clone; other rows omit it.

>TRBV7-9|-|TRBJ1-6|-
CASSLAVGGNSPLHF
TGTGCCAGCAGCTTAGCCGTTGGGGGTAATTCACCCCTCCACTTT
>TRBV4-2|-|TRBJ1-2|-
CASSHRDGYTF
TGTGCCAGCAGCCACCGGGATGGCTACACCTTC
>TRBV2|-|TRBJ1-4|-
CASSEYGGTNEKLFF
TGTGCCAGCAGTGAATATGGAGGAACTAATGAAAAACTGTTTTTT
>TRBV6-5|few|TRBJ1-2|-
CASSYTLSDVNGYTF
TGTGCCAGCAGTTATACCCTCTCGGACGTAAATGGCTACACCTTC
>TRBV6-5|few|TRBJ1-6|TRBD1
CASSLGQGYRSPLHF
TGTGCCAGCAGCCTGGGACAGGGTTACCGTTCACCCCTCCACTTT
>TRBV19|-|TRBJ1-2|TRBD1
CASSPNRQGGGYGYTF
TGTGCCAGTAGTCCGAATCGACAGGGCGGCGGCTATGGCTACACCTTC
>TRBV19|-|TRBJ2-1|TRBD2
CASSIAGLAGAEQFF
TGTGCCAGTAGTATAGCTGGACTAGCAGGGGCTGAGCAGTTCTTC
>TRBV11-3|-|TRBJ2-1|TRBD1
CASSLRQGAFRREAAVF
TGTGCCAGCAGCCTTCGACAGGGGGCCTTTAGGCGGGAGGCGGCGGTCTTC
>TRBV7-8|few|TRBJ2-2|-
CASSLPRGGGELFF
TGTGCCAGCAGCTTACCTCGGGGAGGCGGGGAGCTGTTTTTT
>TRBV19|-|TRBJ2-3|TRBD1
CASSMGQGRTDTQYF
TGTGCCAGTAGTATGGGACAGGGGAGAACAGATACGCAGTATTTT
>TRBV27|-|TRBJ1-5|-
CASSPSGFNQPQHF
TGTGCCAGCAGCCCATCGGGTTTCAATCAGCCCCAGCATTTT
>TRBV29-1|few|TRBJ2-1|-
CSVVADSYNEQFF
TGCAGCGTCGTAGCGGACTCCTACAATGAGCAGTTCTTC
>TRBV6-6|-|TRBJ2-7|TRBD1
CASSSRQGGYEQYF
TGTGCCAGCAGTTCCCGACAGGGGGGCTACGAGCAGTACTTC